This T cell receptor (beta chain) comes out of a study of CD8+ T cells in alopecia areata. For the study at large: The study gave treated patients oral tofacitinib at 5 to 10 mg twice daily.

This CDR3 contains 14 residues. CDR1 and CDR2 from the germline V gene are MGHRA and YSYEKL. The germline V and J ends were trimmed by 1 base and 4 bases, with 10 bases remaining between them. In each case, RNA was isolated and then reverse transcribed into cDNA as the sequencing template. Assay: immunoSEQ multiplex PCR; the TCRdb copy retains only in-frame clones and omits some. Of 150,000 or so clones listed, over 45% are singletons. This receptor was identified in a human donor with alopecia areata. The source material was CD4+ T cells sorted from blood. This chain uses TRBV4-1 with TRBJ1-1; perhaps TRBD1 as D (5 bases). The CDR3 sequence is CASSQVFRATEAFF. CDR3 nucleotide sequence: TGCGCCAGCAGCCAAGTTTTCAGGGCCACTGAAGCTTTCTTT.